This is a list of T cell receptor beta chains from one sample in a study of healthy donors' naive CD4 and CD8 T cells. TCRdb re-called the reads with MiXCR, one entry per CDR3 protein. The sample yields about 180,000 distinct CDR3 sequences, 65% to 80% seen once. What was sequenced was naive CD4+ and CD8+ T cells sorted from blood, pooled from several donors. These receptor sequences come from a pool of human donors in good health; the sample pools cells from several healthy donors. The CDR3 runs from the conserved cysteine through the conserved F or W. D genes are given only for firm matches.

d_call j_call v_call cdr3_aa
NA TRBJ1-3 TRBV29-1 CSVAGSGNTIYF
TRBD1 TRBJ1-1 TRBV7-9 CASSSQGIDTGAFF
TRBD1 TRBJ1-5 TRBV6-6 CASSYADRGNQPQHF
NA TRBJ1-5 TRBV20-1 CNARGPNQPQHF
TRBD2 TRBJ2-1 TRBV29-1 CSTSGGYSYNEQFF
NA TRBJ2-2 TRBV27 CASSPGRNTGELFF
NA TRBJ2-7 TRBV28 CASSPLPSSYEQYF
TRBD2 TRBJ2-3 TRBV24-1 CATSDYSSGKITDTQYF
NA TRBJ2-1 TRBV27 CASSFAAKSSYNEQFF
NA TRBJ2-7 TRBV29-1 CSVCWAAKVYEQYF
TRBD1 TRBJ2-7 TRBV4-3 CASSQGGTGADEQYF
NA TRBJ2-7 TRBV29-1 CSVATTGGGYEQYF
NA TRBJ1-5 TRBV5-5 CASTTQGTGQPQHF
NA TRBJ1-5 TRBV6-5 CASSSGQPGYQPQHF
NA TRBJ2-1 TRBV6-5 CASNQGWGNNEQFF
TRBD2 TRBJ2-2 TRBV4-1 CASSQDSASGRTGELFF
TRBD2 TRBJ2-3 TRBV29-1 CSVGGLAGGPWFADTQYF
NA TRBJ2-7 TRBV6-5 CASSYGGRTYEQYF
NA TRBJ2-1 TRBV19 CASSMVNEQFF
TRBD1 TRBJ2-1 TRBV5-1 CASSEGTGYNEQFF
TRBD2 TRBJ2-1 TRBV24-1 CATSAAGGSYNEQFF
NA TRBJ1-5 TRBV15 CATSTVAGWSNQPRHF
NA TRBJ2-1 TRBV29-1 CSVVGRTVYNEQFF
TRBD1 TRBJ2-7 TRBV12-3/TRBV12-4 CASSLSGTGSYEQYF
NA TRBJ2-1 TRBV5-1 CASSSGQSRDEQFF
TRBD1 TRBJ1-2 TRBV29-1 CSVRSGQGNYGYTF
NA TRBJ2-1 TRBV5-4 CASTRGNEQFF